A selection of T cell receptor beta chains follows, all from one sample in a study of breast tumors, draining lymph nodes, adjacent tissues. TCRdb redid the calling of the multiplex PCR reads with MiXCR, one entry per CDR3 protein. The sample holds around 150,000 distinct CDR3 sequences, approximately 30% seen once. Material for sequencing was axillary lymph node tissue. These receptor sequences come from a female donor with breast cancer. Some clones in this sample may be carry-over from other donors' samples. CDR3s include the opening cysteine and the closing phenylalanine or tryptophan.

J gene,V gene,CDR3 protein
TRBJ2-2,TRBV2,CASSSKNTGELFF
TRBJ1-6,TRBV5-5,CASSGAQDSPLHF
TRBJ2-5,TRBV20-1,CSAPDQGETQYF
TRBJ2-1,TRBV6-2/TRBV6-3,CASTPQSNEQFF
TRBJ2-1,TRBV29-1,CSVVMPSGGAQGQFF
TRBJ2-2,TRBV6-1,CASSERQNTGELFF
TRBJ2-3,TRBV18,CASSPMRLGGDTQYF
TRBJ2-1,TRBV4-1,CASSQDSGRTNEQFF
TRBJ2-5,TRBV5-1,CASSGGGSETRYF
TRBJ2-2,TRBV11-2,CASSLFPGELFF
TRBJ2-5,TRBV9,CASSAALYF
TRBJ2-3,TRBV6-5,CASSTGTSVGTDTQYF
TRBJ2-5,TRBV15,CATSRDLVAQTQYF
TRBJ2-7,TRBV18,CASSLPGTGVYEQYF
TRBJ2-1,TRBV18,CASSPGLGRNEQFF
TRBJ2-7,TRBV5-6,CARSLVWASLYEQYF
TRBJ2-5,TRBV5-1,CASSPTGGLHETQYF
TRBJ2-3,TRBV7-2,CASSTQRGLDTQYF
TRBJ1-2,TRBV5-8,CASSRYPARGDGYTF
TRBJ2-5,TRBV18,CASSPLGTGQETQYF
TRBJ2-5,TRBV4-2,CASSQTTMLETQYF
TRBJ1-3,TRBV3-1,CASSQVRSSGNTIYF
TRBJ2-2,TRBV29-1,CSGLREGQNTGELFF
TRBJ1-4,TRBV30,CAWASTGGTEKLFF
TRBJ2-3,TRBV7-3,CASSAHRSARERTHTDTQYF
TRBJ1-5,TRBV30,CAWSVYGSTQPQHF
TRBJ2-3,TRBV24-1,CATSDLATSGGTDTQYF
TRBJ2-1,TRBV18,CASSPALAGANEQFF
TRBJ1-5,TRBV18,CASSPGQGRETQHF
TRBJ2-2,TRBV10-2,CASSGAGSGELFF
TRBJ1-4,TRBV20-1,CKTMRGDLTRTNEKLFF
TRBJ2-2,TRBV12-3/TRBV12-4,CASSFPPATNAGELFF
TRBJ2-5,TRBV20-1,CSASGGAIQETQYF
TRBJ2-5,TRBV4-1,CASSQGAGPSISETQYF
TRBJ1-2,TRBV4-2,CASSQGEDSMIYTF
TRBJ2-2,TRBV12-5,CASAKTDGAGELFF
TRBJ2-1,TRBV7-9,CASSLAQTSGTGNEQFF
TRBJ1-3,TRBV12-3/TRBV12-4,CASSLNGAGRNTIYF
TRBJ2-7,TRBV28,CASSSYGEPYEQYF
TRBJ2-5,TRBV7-9,CASSPGKQARIETQYF
TRBJ2-3,TRBV6-1,CASSIKTSGAALVYGTQYF